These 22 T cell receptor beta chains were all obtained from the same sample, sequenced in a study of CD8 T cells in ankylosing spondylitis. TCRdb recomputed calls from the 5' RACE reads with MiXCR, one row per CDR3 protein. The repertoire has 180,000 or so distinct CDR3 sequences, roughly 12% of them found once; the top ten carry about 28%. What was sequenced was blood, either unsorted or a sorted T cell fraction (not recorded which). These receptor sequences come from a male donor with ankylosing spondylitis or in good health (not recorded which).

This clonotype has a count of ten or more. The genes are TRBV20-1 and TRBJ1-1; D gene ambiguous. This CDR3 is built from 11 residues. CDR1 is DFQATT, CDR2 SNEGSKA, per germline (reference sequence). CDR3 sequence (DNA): TGCAGCGGACGGTTGAACACTGAAGCTTTCTTT. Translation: CSGRLNTEAFF.

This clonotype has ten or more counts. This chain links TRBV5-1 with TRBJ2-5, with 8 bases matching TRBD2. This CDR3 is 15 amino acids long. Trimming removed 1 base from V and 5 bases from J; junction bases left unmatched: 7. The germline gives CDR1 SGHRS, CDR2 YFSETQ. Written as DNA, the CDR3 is TGCGCCAGCAGCTTGTACGGGGGGGACGGTGAGACCCAGTACTTC. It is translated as CASSLYGGDGETQYF.

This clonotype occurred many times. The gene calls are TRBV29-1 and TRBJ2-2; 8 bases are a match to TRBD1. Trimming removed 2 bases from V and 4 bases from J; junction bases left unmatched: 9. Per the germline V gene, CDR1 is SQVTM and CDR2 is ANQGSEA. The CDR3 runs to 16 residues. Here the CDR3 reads CSVEPPGTGGTGELFF. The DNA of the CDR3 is TGCAGCGTTGAACCCCCCGGGACAGGAGGCACCGGGGAGCTGTTTTTT.

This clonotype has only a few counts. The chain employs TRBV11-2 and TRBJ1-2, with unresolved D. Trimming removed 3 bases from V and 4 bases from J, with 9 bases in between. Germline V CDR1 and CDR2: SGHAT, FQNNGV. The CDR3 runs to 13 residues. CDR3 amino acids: CASSFESSYGYTF. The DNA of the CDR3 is TGTGCCAGCAGCTTTGAGAGTAGCTATGGCTACACCTTC.

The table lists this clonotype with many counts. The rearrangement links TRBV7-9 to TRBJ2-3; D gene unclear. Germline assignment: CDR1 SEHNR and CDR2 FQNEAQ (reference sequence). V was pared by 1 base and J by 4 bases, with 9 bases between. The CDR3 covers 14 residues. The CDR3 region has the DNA TGTGCCAGCAGCTTAGGGGGAACCCCAGATACGCAGTATTTT. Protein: CASSLGGTPDTQYF.

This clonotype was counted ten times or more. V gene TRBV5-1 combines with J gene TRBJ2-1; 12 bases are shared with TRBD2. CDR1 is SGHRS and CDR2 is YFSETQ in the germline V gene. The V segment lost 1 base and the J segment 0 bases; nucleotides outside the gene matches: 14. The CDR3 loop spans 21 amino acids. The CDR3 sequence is CASSLYTVTSGSKSSYNEQFF. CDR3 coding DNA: TGCGCCAGCAGCTTGTATACGGTGACTAGCGGGAGTAAAAGCTCCTACAATGAGCAGTTCTTC.

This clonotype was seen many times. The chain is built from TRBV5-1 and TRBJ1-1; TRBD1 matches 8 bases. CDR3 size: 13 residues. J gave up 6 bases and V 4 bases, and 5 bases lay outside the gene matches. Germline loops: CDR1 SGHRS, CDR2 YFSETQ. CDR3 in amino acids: CASSVQGVSEAFF. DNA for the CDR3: TGCGCCAGCAGCGTACAGGGGGTCTCTGAAGCTTTCTTT.

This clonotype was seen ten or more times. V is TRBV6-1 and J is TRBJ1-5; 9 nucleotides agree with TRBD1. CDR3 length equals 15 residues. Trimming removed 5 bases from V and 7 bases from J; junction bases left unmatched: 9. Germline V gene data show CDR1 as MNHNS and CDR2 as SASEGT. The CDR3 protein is CASSIQRTGDQPQHF. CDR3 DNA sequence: TGTGCCAGCAGTATTCAGCGGACAGGGGACCAGCCCCAGCATTTT.

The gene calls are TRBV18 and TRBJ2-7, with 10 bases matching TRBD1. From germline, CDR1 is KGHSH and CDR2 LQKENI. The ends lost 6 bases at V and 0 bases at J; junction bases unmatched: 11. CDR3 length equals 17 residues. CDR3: CASSFSGTGAFSYEQYF. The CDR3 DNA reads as TGTGCCAGCTCCTTTTCCGGGACAGGGGCTTTCTCCTACGAGCAGTACTTC.

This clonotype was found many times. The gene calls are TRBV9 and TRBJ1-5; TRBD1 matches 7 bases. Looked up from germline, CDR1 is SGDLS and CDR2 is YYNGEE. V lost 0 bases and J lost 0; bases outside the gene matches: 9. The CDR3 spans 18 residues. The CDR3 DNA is TGTGCCAGCAGCGTAGGGACAGGTGGGGGTTATAGCAATCAGCCCCAGCATTTT. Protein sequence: CASSVGTGGGYSNQPQHF.

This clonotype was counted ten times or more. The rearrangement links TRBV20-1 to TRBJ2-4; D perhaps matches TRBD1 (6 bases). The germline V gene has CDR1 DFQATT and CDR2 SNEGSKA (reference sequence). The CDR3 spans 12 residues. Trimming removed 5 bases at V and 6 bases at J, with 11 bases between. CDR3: CSAQKTGNIQYF. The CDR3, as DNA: TGCAGTGCTCAAAAGACAGGAAACATTCAGTACTTC.

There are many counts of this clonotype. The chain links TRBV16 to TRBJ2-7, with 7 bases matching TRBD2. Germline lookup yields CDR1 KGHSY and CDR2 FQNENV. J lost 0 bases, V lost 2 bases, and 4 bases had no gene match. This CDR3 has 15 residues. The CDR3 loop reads CASSQGTTSSYEQYF. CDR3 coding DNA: TGTGCCAGCAGCCAAGGGACTACAAGCTCCTACGAGCAGTACTTC.

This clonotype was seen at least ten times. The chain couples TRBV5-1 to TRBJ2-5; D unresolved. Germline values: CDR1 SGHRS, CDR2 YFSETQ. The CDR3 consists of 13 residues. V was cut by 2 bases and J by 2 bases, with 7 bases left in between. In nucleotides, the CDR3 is TGCGCCAGCAGCTTAAACGTTCAAGAGACCCAGTACTTC. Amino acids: CASSLNVQETQYF.

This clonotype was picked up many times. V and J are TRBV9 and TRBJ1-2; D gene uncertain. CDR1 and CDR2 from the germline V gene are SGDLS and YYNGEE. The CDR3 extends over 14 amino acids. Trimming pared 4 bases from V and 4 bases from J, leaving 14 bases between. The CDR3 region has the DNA TGTGCCAGCAGCCCGCGTACGACCCTCTATGGCTACACCTTC. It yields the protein CASSPRTTLYGYTF.

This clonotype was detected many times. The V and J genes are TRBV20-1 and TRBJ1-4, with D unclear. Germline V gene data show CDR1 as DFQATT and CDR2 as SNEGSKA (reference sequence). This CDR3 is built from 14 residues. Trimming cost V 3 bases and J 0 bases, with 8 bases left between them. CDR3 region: CSASSYATNEKLFF. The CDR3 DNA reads TGCAGTGCTAGCAGTTACGCAACTAATGAAAAACTGTTTTTT.

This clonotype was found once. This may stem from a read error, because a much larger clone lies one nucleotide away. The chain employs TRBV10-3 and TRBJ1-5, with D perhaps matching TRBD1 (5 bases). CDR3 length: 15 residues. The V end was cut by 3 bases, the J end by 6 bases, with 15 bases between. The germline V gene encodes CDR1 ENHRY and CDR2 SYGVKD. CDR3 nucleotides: TGTGCCATCAGTGAATCCCGGGACGATCCTCAGCCCCAGCATTTT. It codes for CAISESRDDPQPQHF.

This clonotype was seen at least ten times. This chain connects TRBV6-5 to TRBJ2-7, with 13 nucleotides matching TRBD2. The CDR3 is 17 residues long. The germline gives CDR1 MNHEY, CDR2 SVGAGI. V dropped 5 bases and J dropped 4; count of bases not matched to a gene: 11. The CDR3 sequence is CASSPLTGTSGIYEQYF. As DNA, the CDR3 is TGTGCCAGCAGTCCCCTCACCGGGACTAGCGGGATTTACGAGCAGTACTTC.

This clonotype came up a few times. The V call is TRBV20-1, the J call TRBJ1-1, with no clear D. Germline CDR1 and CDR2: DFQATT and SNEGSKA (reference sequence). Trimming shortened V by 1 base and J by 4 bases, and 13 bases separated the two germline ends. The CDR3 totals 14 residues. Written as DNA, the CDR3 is TGCAGTGCTAGAGGGTCCGACGGGATCACTGAAGCTTTCTTT. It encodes CSARGSDGITEAFF.

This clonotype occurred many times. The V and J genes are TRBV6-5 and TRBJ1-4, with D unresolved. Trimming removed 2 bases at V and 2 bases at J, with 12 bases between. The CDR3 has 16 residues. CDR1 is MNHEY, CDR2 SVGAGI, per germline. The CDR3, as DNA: TGTGCCAGCAGTTACGGGTTCGCGGGGACTAATGAAAAACTGTTTTTT. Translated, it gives CASSYGFAGTNEKLFF.

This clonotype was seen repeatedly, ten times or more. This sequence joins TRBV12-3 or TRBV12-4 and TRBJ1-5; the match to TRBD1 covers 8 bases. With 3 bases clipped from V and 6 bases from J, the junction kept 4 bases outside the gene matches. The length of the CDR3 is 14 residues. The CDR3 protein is CASSFGQGSQPQHF. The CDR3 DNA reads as TGTGCCAGCAGTTTCGGACAGGGAAGTCAGCCCCAGCATTTT.

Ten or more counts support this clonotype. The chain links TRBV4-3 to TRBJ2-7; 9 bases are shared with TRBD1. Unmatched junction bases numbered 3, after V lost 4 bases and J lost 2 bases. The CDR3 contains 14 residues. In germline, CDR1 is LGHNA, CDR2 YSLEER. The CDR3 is CASSPWTGAYEQYF. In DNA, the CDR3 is TGCGCCAGCAGCCCTTGGACAGGGGCCTACGAGCAGTACTTC.

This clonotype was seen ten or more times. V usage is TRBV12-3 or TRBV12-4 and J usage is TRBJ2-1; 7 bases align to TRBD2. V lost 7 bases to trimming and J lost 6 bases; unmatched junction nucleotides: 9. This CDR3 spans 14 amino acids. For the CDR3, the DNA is TGTGCCAGCACCCTCGGACTAGAGGGCAATGAGCAGTTCTTC. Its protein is CASTLGLEGNEQFF.